This T cell receptor beta chain was sequenced during a study of blood T cells in healthy people across ages. Looking at the study overall: About one barcoded TCR beta cDNA was captured per two T cells. Study-wide results and caveats: Both higher diversity and more naive CD4+ cells marked long-lived donors when set against aged donors.

For the second PCR, which ran for 7 to 11 cycles, a sample-barcoded 5' primer and a J-beta primer mix were used. Using its own MiXCR run on the 5' RACE reads, TCRdb lists one record per CDR3 protein. The sample has over a million distinct CDR3 sequences, roughly 43% seen once. For this clonotype: Its antigen remains unknown.

The authors drew 7.5 to 10 milliliters of peripheral blood from each donor. Samples each had at least 5.5 micrograms of total RNA extracted. The material sequenced was blood. This TCR was sampled from a woman between 18 and 30 years old in good health.

CDR3 in DNA: TGTGCCAGCAGTTCCGACGTATACAATGAGCAGTACTTC. It translates to CASSSDVYNEQYF. The chain couples TRBV6-2 or TRBV6-3 to TRBJ2-5; no definite D call. The CDR3 sequence is 13 residues long. The V and J ends lost 4 bases and 11 bases respectively, with 17 bases between them. The V gene's germline CDR1 is MNHEY and CDR2 SVGEGT.